These 6 T cell receptor beta chains were all obtained from the same sample, sequenced in a study of PD-L1 blockade in urothelial cancer. Measured with immunoSEQ multiplex PCR; TCRdb has only the in-frame clones, and not every one. Of just under 50,000 clones listed, about 80% are singletons. The time point denotes: pretreatment peripheral blood. The sequences come from PBMCs, collected around atezolizumab (anti-PD-L1) treatment. The receptors originated from a man aged 70-80 years with urothelial cancer.

In this sample, this clone turned up a few times. The J gene is TRBJ1-1, the V gene TRBV4-2; 12 bases map to TRBD1. Per germline, CDR1 LGHNA and CDR2 YNFKEQ. CDR3 length equals 19 residues. J lost 4 bases, V lost 0 bases, and 12 bases had no gene match. For the CDR3, the DNA is TGTGCCAGCAGCCAAGAAGGTGGGACAGGGGGCTCGGAGTTCACTGAAGCTTTCTTT. Protein product: CASSQEGGTGGSEFTEAFF.

To note about this clone: Its ends do not fully match the called genes, so a read error is possible. The chain couples TRBV6-6 to TRBJ1-1; weak D call: TRBD1 (6 bases). Germline V gene data show CDR1 as MNHNY and CDR2 as SVGAGI (reference sequence). This CDR3 contains 14 residues. The chain's CDR3 is CASRYSGDGTEAFF. The CDR3 DNA reads as TGTGCCAGCAGATACTCAGGGGATGGCACTGAAGCTTTCTTT.

This sequence joins TRBV7-9 and TRBJ2-5, with 7 bases identical to TRBD2. The junction had 16 bases not matched to a gene; V was cut back by 7 bases and J by 5 bases. Germline V gene lookup returns CDR1 SEHNR and CDR2 FQNEAQ (reference sequence). This CDR3 has 16 amino acids. The CDR3 is CASITVPLAGDETQYF. As DNA, the CDR3 is TGTGCCAGCATCACCGTCCCCTTAGCGGGTGATGAGACCCAGTACTTC.

The DNA of the CDR3 is TGTGCCAGCAGCTTAGGCCAGGTCACCGAAGCTTTCTTT. Its translation is CASSLGQVTEAFF. The V and J genes are TRBV11-2 and TRBJ1-1; no clear D. This CDR3 spans 13 amino acids. Germline V gene lookup returns CDR1 SGHAT and CDR2 FQNNGV. With 1 base removed from V and 8 bases from J, the gap between germline ends came to 11 bases.

The chain combines TRBV4-2 with TRBJ2-3, with 12 positions matching TRBD2. Germline trimming cut 0 bases from V and 5 bases from J; bases unmatched to any gene: 6. The CDR3 totals 17 residues. Germline V gene data show CDR1 as LGHNA and CDR2 as YNFKEQ. The CDR3, as DNA: TGTGCCAGCAGCCAAGACCCTAGCGGGGGGGCCGGAGATACGCAGTATTTT. Protein: CASSQDPSGGAGDTQYF.

The rearrangement uses TRBV18 and TRBJ1-1; D is perhaps TRBD1 (6 bases). CDR1 KGHSH and CDR2 LQKENI come from the germline V gene. The V and J ends lost 3 bases and 1 base respectively, with 12 bases between them. The CDR3 has 15 amino acids. The CDR3 here is CASSPWGGGNTEAFF. CDR3 coding DNA: TGTGCCAGCTCACCTTGGGGAGGGGGGAACACTGAAGCTTTCTTT.